Presented here are 13 T cell receptor beta chains from one specimen sequenced in a study of T cells in Graves' hyperthyroidism and ophthalmopathy. RNA transcripts were the template for amplifying TCR beta CDR3 regions. A first-round RT-PCR of the TCR CDR3 used the HTBI primer set. TCRdb re-called the multiplex PCR reads through MiXCR, storing one row per CDR3 protein. Altogether about 290,000 distinct CDR3 sequences are present, around a sixth being singletons, with the ten largest covering 33%. The sample taken for sequencing was blood. These receptors were obtained from a man aged 25 to 40 with Graves' hyperthyroidism.

Comment on this clonotype: Just one base apart from a much larger clone, this may be a read error. V usage is TRBV20-1 and J usage is TRBJ2-7; D remains ambiguous. The V end was cut by 5 bases, the J end by 5 bases, with 19 bases between. This CDR3 contains 14 residues. Germline V CDR1 and CDR2: DFQATT, SNEGSKA (reference sequence). CDR3 loop: CSASPDPRVHEQYF. CDR3 sequence (DNA): TGCAGTGCTTCACCCGACCCTAGGGTCCACGAGCAGTACTTC.

This clonotype was observed a few times. The chain couples TRBV7-9 to TRBJ1-2; 7 bases are a match to TRBD1. The J segment lost 4 bases and the V segment lost 5 bases, leaving 13 bases of the junction unmatched. The CDR3 runs 16 residues. Looked up from germline, CDR1 is SEHNR and CDR2 is FQNEAQ (reference sequence). The CDR3 spells CASSVVELTGTYGYTF. For the CDR3, the DNA is TGTGCCAGCAGCGTAGTCGAGTTGACAGGGACCTATGGCTACACCTTC.

Ten or more counts support this clonotype. The chain couples TRBV7-3 to TRBJ2-2; TRBD1 aligns across 7 bases. The CDR3 consists of 16 residues. CDR1 and CDR2 from the germline V gene are SGHTA and FQGTGA. The junction had 3 bases not matched to a gene; V was cut back by 1 base and J by 1 base. The CDR3 reads CASSLRGGQNTGELFF. The CDR3 DNA reads as TGTGCCAGCAGCTTAAGAGGGGGCCAGAACACCGGGGAGCTGTTTTTT.

This clonotype was detected ten times or more. V usage is TRBV5-1 and J usage is TRBJ2-3; D perhaps matches TRBD1 (5 bases). Trimming left V 4 bases short and J 4 bases short, with 10 bases between. Germline V CDR1 and CDR2: SGHRS, YFSETQ. This CDR3 is built from 13 residues. The CDR3, as DNA: TGCGCCAGCAGCGGGTGGGGCGCAGATACGCAGTATTTT. Its translation: CASSGWGADTQYF.

This clonotype was recorded at least ten times. The chain uses TRBV6-6 and TRBJ2-7; possible D gene TRBD1, 6 bases. V was clipped by 2 bases and J by 1 base, with 6 bases between them. This CDR3 spans 13 amino acids. In germline, CDR1 is MNHNY, CDR2 SVGAGI (reference sequence). CDR3 sequence (DNA): TGTGCCAGCAGTTACAGGGGGTCCTACGAGCAGTACTTC. Translated: CASSYRGSYEQYF.

V gene TRBV5-6 combines with J gene TRBJ2-1; 9 bases fit TRBD2. The CDR3 consists of 16 residues. Per the germline V gene, CDR1 is SGHDT and CDR2 is YYEEEE. V trimming: 4 bases; J trimming: 10 bases; junction bases outside the gene matches: 15. CDR3 sequence reads: CASSPLGAGGTSEQFF. CDR3 DNA: TGTGCCAGCAGCCCCCTCGGAGCGGGGGGTACTTCCGAGCAGTTCTTC.

Details on this clonotype: Mismatch with germline at one junction end may stem from a read error. The chain couples TRBV19 to TRBJ2-2; a weak D match, TRBD2 (5 bases). This CDR3 region has 15 residues. In germline, CDR1 is LNHDA, CDR2 SQIVND (reference sequence). For the CDR3, the DNA is TGTGCCAGTAGTATCGCTAGCCGGCACACTGGGGAGCTGTTTTTT. Amino acids: CASSIASRHTGELFF.

The table lists this clonotype with a few counts. The V and J genes are TRBV5-1 and TRBJ2-2; 7 bases agree with TRBD1. The V gene end was trimmed by 1 base and the J gene end by 4 bases; junction bases not matched to a gene: 4. The CDR3 length is 15 residues. The germline gives CDR1 SGHRS, CDR2 YFSETQ. CDR3 loop: CASSLSTGATGELFF. As DNA, the CDR3 is TGCGCCAGCAGCTTGTCTACAGGGGCCACCGGGGAGCTGTTTTTT. The whole variable domain, remainder taken from reference TRBV5-1 and TRBJ2-2, is KAGVTQTPRYLIKTRGQQVTLSCSPISGHRSVSWYQQTPGQGLQFLFEYFSETQRNKGNFPGRFSGRQFSNSRSEMNVSTLELGDSALYLCASSLSTGATGELFFGEGSRLTVL.

This clonotype was recorded a few times. V is TRBV7-8 and J is TRBJ1-3; tentative D call: TRBD1 (6 bases). CDR3 length equals 13 residues. CDR1 and CDR2 from the germline V gene are SGHVS and FQNEAQ. Trimming cost V 8 bases and J 11 bases, with 19 bases left between them. Written as DNA, the CDR3 is TGTGCCAGCGGCCCACGGCCAGAGGGGGCCATATATTTT. Its translation: CASGPRPEGAIYF.

At least ten counts were recorded for this clonotype. CDR3 loop: CASSYSSTQYF. CDR3 coding DNA: TGTGCCAGCAGTTACTCGAGTACGCAGTATTTT. This chain links TRBV6-2 or TRBV6-3 with TRBJ2-3, with D unclear. The germline CDR1 and CDR2 sequences are MNHEY and SVGEGT. This CDR3 has 11 residues. The V end was cut by 0 bases, the J end by 8 bases, with 3 bases between.

This clonotype was seen many times. CDR3 bases: TGTGCCACCAGTGACCGGAGAAAGAACACCGGGGAGCTGTTTTTT. Amino acid sequence: CATSDRRKNTGELFF. The chain links TRBV24-1 to TRBJ2-2; D is unresolved. The length of the CDR3 is 15 residues. V was trimmed by 4 bases and J by 1 base, leaving 9 bases between them. Germline assignment: CDR1 KGHDR and CDR2 SFDVKD.

In this sample, this clonotype turned up a few times. The rearrangement joins TRBV29-1 to TRBJ2-1; 10 positions match TRBD2. This CDR3 region has 15 residues. Trimming took 5 bases from V and 2 from J; bases not matched to a gene: 6. Germline V gene sequence: CDR1 SQVTM, CDR2 ANQGSEA. The CDR3: CSVSQREGTYNEQFF. CDR3 coding DNA: TGCAGCGTTTCCCAGCGGGAGGGTACCTACAATGAGCAGTTCTTC.

The chain is built from TRBV3-1 and TRBJ2-1; the match to TRBD2 covers 9 bases. Germline lookup yields CDR1 LGHDT and CDR2 YNNKEL (reference sequence). The V gene end was trimmed by 3 bases and the J gene end by 7 bases; junction bases not matched to a gene: 13. This CDR3 comprises 17 residues. The CDR3 region is CASSQLGGAGGRNEQFF. The CDR3 DNA sequence: TGTGCCAGCAGCCAGCTCGGAGGAGCGGGAGGACGGAATGAGCAGTTCTTC.